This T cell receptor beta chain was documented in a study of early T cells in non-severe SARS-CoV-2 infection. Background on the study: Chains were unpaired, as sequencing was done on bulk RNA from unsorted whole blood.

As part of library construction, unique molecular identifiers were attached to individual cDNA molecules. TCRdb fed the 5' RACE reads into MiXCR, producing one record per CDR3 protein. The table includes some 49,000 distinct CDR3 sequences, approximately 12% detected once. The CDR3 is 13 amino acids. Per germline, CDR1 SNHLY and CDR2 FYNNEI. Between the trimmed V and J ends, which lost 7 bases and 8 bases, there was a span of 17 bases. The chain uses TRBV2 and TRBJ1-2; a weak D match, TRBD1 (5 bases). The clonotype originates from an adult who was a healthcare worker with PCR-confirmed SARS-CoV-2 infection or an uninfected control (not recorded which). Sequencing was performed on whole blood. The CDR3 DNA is TGTGCCAGCACCCTCCCGGGGGTCTCCGGCTACACCTTC. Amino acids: CASTLPGVSGYTF.